This T cell receptor beta chain was observed in a study of T cells in Graves' hyperthyroidism and ophthalmopathy. Turning to the study itself: Once the initial diagnosis was made, peripheral blood was obtained before any treatment.

Researchers took RNA transcripts and amplified the TCR beta CDR3 regions from them. The TCR CDR3 was amplified in a first-round RT-PCR using the HTBI primer set. MiXCR was run by TCRdb on the multiplex PCR reads, yielding one entry per CDR3 protein. The profile shows under 450,000 distinct CDR3 sequences, approximately 18% of them singletons. This clonotype was seen many times. V dropped 5 bases and J dropped 7; count of bases not matched to a gene: 2. The CDR3 has 13 amino acids. In making diagnoses, clinical symptoms, serum thyroxine and TRAb, thyroid ultrasound and orbital computed tomography were all used.

The rearrangement links TRBV12-3 or TRBV12-4 to TRBJ1-4; 9 bases line up with TRBD1. The clonotype originates from a woman aged 25 to 39 with Graves' hyperthyroidism that later progressed to Graves' ophthalmopathy. Input material: blood. The CDR3 nucleotides read TGTGCCAGCAGTACGGACAGGGGTGAAAAACTGTTTTTT. Encoded protein: CASSTDRGEKLFF.